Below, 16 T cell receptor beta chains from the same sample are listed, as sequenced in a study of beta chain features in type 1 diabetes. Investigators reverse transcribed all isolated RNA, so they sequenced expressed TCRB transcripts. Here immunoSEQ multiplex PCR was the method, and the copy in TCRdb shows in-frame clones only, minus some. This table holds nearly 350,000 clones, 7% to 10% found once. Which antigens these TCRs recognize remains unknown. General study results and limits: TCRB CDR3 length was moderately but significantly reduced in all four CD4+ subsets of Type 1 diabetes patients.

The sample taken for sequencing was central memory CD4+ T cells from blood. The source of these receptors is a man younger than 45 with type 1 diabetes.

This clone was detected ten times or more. CDR3: CASSVKTGTVLGETQYF. The CDR3 nucleotides read TGTGCCAGCAGCGTAAAAACCGGGACGGTGTTAGGAGAGACCCAGTACTTC. This chain links TRBV11-2 with TRBJ2-5; the D call may be TRBD1 or TRBD2 (5 bases each). The CDR3 spans 17 residues. Germline CDR1 and CDR2: SGHAT and FQNNGV. V dropped 5 bases and J dropped 4 bases, with 23 bases sitting between them.

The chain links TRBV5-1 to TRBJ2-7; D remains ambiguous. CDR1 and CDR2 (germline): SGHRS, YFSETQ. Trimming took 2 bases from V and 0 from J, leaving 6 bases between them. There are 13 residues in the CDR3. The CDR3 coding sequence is TGCGCCAGCAGCTTACACAGCTCCTACGAGCAGTACTTC. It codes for CASSLHSSYEQYF.

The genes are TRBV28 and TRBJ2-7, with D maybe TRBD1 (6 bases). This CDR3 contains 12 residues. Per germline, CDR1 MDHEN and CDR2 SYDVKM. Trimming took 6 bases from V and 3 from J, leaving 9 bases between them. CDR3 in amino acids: CASRQGVYEQYF. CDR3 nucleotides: TGTGCCAGCAGACAGGGAGTCTACGAGCAGTACTTC.

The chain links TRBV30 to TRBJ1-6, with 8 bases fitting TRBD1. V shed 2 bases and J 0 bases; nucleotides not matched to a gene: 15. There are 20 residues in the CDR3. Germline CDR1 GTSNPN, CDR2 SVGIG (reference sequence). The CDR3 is CAWSLHQGALCSSYNSPLHF. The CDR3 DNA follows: TGTGCCTGGAGTCTCCATCAGGGGGCCTTATGTAGCTCCTATAATTCACCCCTCCACTTT.

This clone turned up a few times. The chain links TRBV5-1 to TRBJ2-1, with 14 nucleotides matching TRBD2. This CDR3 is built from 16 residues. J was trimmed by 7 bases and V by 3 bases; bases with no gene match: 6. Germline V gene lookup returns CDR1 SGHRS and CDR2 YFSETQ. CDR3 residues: CASSSGGLAGGNEQFF. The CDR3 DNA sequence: TGCGCCAGCAGCTCCGGAGGACTAGCGGGGGGAAATGAGCAGTTCTTC.

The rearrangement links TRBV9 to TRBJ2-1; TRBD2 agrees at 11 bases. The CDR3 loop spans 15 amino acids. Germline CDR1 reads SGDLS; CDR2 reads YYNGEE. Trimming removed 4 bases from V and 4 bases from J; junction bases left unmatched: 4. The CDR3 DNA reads TGTGCCAGCAGCAAGACTAGCGGGGAGTACAATGAGCAGTTCTTC. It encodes CASSKTSGEYNEQFF. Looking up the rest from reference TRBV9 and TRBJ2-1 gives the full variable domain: DSGVTQTPKHLITATGQRVTLRCSPRSGDLSVYWYQQSLDQGLQFLIQYYNGEERAKGNILERFSAQQFPDLHSELNLSSLELGDSALYFCASSKTSGEYNEQFFGPGTRLTVL.

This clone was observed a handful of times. The CDR3 loop reads CASSYSGQASSEQYF. The CDR3, as DNA: TGTGCCAGCAGTTACTCTGGACAGGCTTCGTCCGAGCAGTACTTC. The chain uses TRBV6-5 and TRBJ2-7, with 7 nucleotides matching TRBD1. V shed 0 bases and J 6 bases; nucleotides not matched to a gene: 8. The CDR3 is 15 amino acids. Looked up from germline, CDR1 is MNHEY and CDR2 is SVGAGI.

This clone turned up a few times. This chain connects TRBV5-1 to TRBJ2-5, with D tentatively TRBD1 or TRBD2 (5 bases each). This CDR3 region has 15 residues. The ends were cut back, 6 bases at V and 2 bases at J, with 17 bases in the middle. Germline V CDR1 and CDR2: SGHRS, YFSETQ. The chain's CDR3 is CASTGNQGIQETQYF. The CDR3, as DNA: TGCGCCAGCACCGGGAACCAGGGTATACAAGAGACCCAGTACTTC.

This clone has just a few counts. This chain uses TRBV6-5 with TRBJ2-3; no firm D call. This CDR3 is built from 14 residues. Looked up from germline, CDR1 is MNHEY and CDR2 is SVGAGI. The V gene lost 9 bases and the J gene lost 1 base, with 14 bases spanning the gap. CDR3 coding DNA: TGTGCCAGGCCCCTCTGTGGGTGCACAGATACGCAGTATTTT. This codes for CARPLCGCTDTQYF.

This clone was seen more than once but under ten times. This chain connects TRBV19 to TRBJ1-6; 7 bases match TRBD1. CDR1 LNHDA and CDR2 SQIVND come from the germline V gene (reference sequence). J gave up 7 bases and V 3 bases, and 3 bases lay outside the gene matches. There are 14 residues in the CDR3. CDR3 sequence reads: CASSIDRVNSPLHF. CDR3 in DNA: TGTGCCAGTAGTATTGACAGGGTAAATTCACCCCTCCACTTT.

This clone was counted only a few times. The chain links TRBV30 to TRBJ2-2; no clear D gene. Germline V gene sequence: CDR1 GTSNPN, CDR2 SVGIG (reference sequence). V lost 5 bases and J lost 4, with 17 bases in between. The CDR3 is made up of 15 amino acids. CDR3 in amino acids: CAWSRVDGFTGELFF. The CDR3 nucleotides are TGTGCCTGGTCCAGAGTAGATGGGTTCACCGGGGAGCTGTTTTTT.

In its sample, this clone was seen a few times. CDR3 DNA sequence: TGTGCCAGCAGCTTAGTAATTGGCTCGAACACCTTC. This sequence encodes CASSLVIGSNTF. The chain recombines TRBV7-9 with TRBJ1-2; no reliable D call. Trimming removed 1 base at V and 12 bases at J, with 12 bases between. The CDR3 consists of 12 residues. Germline V lookup: CDR1 SEHNR, CDR2 FQNEAQ (reference sequence).

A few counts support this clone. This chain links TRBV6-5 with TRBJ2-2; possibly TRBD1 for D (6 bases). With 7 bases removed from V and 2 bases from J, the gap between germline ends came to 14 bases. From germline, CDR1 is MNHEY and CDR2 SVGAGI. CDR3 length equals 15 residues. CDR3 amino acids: CASTSDRLNTGELFF. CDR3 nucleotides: TGTGCCAGCACCTCCGACAGGCTAAACACCGGGGAGCTGTTTTTT.

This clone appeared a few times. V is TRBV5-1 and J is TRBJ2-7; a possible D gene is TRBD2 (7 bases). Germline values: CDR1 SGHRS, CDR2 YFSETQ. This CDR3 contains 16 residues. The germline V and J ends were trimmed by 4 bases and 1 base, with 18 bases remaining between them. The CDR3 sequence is CASSPTPGGQSYEQYF. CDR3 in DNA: TGCGCCAGCAGCCCAACCCCGGGGGGCCAGTCCTACGAGCAGTACTTC.

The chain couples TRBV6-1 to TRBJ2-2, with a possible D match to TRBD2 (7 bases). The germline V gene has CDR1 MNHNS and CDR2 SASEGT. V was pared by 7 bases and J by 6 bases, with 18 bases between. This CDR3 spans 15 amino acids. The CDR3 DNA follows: TGTGCCAGCACCGAATATCGGGGGGCGGCCGGGGAGCTGTTTTTT. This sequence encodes CASTEYRGAAGELFF.

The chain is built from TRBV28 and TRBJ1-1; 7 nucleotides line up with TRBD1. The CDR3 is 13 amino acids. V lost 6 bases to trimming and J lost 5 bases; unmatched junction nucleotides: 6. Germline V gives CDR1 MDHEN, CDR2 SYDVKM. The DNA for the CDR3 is TGTGCCAGCAGGAGACAGGGCGGAACTGAAGCTTTCTTT. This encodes CASRRQGGTEAFF. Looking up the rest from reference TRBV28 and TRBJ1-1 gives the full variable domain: DVKVTQSSRYLVKRTGEKVFLECVQDMDHENMFWYRQDPGLGLRLIYFSYDVKMKEKGDIPEGYSVSREKKERFSLILESASTNQTSMYLCASRRQGGTEAFFGQGTRLTVV.